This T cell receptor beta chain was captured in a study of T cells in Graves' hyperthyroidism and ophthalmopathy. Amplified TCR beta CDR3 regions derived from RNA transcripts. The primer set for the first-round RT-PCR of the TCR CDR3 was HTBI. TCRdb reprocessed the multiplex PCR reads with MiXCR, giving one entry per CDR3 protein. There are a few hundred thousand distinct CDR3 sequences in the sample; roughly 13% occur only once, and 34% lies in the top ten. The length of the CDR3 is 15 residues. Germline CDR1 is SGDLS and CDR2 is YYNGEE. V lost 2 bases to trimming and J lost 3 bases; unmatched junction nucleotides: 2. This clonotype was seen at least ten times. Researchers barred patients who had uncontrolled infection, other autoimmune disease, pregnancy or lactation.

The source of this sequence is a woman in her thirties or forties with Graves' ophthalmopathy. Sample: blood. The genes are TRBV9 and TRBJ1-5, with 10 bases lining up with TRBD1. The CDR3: CASSVGQGYNQPQHF. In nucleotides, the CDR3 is TGTGCCAGCAGCGTGGGACAGGGGTACAATCAGCCCCAGCATTTT.